The clone carrying this TCR beta chain has only one observation. Antigen specificity is unknown. As to treatment: oral pan-JAK inhibitor, 5-10 mg twice daily. As part of sample collection, lesional scalp punch biopsies and peripheral blood were taken from alopecia areata patients. The researchers isolated CD4+ and CD8+ T cells from PBMCs by sorting. The record originates from a study of CD8+ T cells in alopecia areata. Points from the study as a whole: Scalp clonality decreased significantly with tofacitinib, and so did expanded CD8+ clones among the top 100. Scalp samples also contribute reads from the resident alphabeta T cells found in normal skin.

Germline V lookup: CDR1 MNHEY, CDR2 SMNVEV (reference sequence). The CDR3 is 12 amino acids. The ends were cut back, 7 bases at V and 10 bases at J, with 14 bases in the middle. RNA extraction was followed by reverse transcription into cDNA, which acted as the sequencing template. Measured with immunoSEQ multiplex PCR; TCRdb has only the in-frame clones, and not every one. The sample has about 180,000 clones; 45% to 60% are singletons. The rearrangement joins TRBV27 to TRBJ2-1; D possibly corresponds to TRBD2 (7 bases). The sample here was CD8+ T cells sorted from blood, taken around week 53, from a patient treated with tofacitinib. The source of this sequence is a human donor with alopecia areata. The CDR3 DNA follows: TGTGCCAGCACCTTCCGCGGGGGCGAGCAGTTCTTC. Translating gives CASTFRGGEQFF.